This T cell receptor beta chain was profiled in a study of blood T cell repertoires in COVID-19. Original data processing: Reference gene primer amplification in the assay estimated nucleated cell counts. Measured with immunoSEQ multiplex PCR; TCRdb has only the in-frame clones, and not every one. Clone size and V and J calls were adopted from that table, with D and trimming inferred from the DNA. Among 200,000 to 250,000 clones, 80% to 90% were seen once, and the ten largest hold 4.8%. Individuals in the exposed group had encountered a COVID-19 case within 2 weeks preceding study entry. The CDR3 consists of 11 residues. Germline-derived CDR1 and CDR2 are DFQATT and SNEGSKA (reference sequence). For this clone: One junction end does not reproduce the germline sequence, and a read error may be involved.

V usage is TRBV20-1 and J usage is TRBJ2-7; TRBD2 might be the D (6 bases). The receptor's source is a woman aged 50 to 65 who had been exposed to COVID-19. Sequenced: PBMCs or T cells enriched from blood (not recorded which). The CDR3 spells CSAPPGLGGDF. The CDR3 DNA reads as TGCAGTGCCCCCCCCGGCCTCGGAGGGGACTTC.